The sequence of this TCR beta chain was determined in a study of shared clonotypes between healthy human individuals. The CDR3 is 12 amino acids. From germline, CDR1 is SQVTM and CDR2 ANQGSEA. J was trimmed by 7 bases and V by 7 bases; bases with no gene match: 7. Profiled with immunoSEQ multiplex PCR; TCRdb holds only in-frame clones, not every one. The repertoire holds a few million clones, with roughly 95% as singletons. Source material: naive CD4+ T cells sorted from blood. The subset denotes: CD45RA+ positively selected. The sequence was collected from a man between 18 and 29 years old in good health. This chain connects TRBV29-1 to TRBJ1-1, with 9 bases that match TRBD1. CDR3 sequence reads: CSAYRGRDEAFF. The DNA of the CDR3 is TGCAGCGCATACAGGGGGCGCGATGAAGCTTTCTTT.